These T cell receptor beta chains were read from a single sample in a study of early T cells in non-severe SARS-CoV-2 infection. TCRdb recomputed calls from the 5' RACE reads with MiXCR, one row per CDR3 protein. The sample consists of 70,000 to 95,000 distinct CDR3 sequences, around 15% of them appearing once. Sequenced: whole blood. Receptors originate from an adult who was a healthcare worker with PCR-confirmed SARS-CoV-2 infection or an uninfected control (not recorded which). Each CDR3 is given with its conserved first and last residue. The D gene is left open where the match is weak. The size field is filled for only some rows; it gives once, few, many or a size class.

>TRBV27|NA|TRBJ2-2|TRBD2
CASKPTSGVDAGELFF
TGTGCCAGCAAACCGACTAGCGGTGTCGATGCCGGGGAGCTGTTTTTT
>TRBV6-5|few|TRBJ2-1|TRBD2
CASSYSSGGYNEQFF
TGTGCCAGCAGTTACTCTAGCGGGGGATACAATGAGCAGTTCTTC
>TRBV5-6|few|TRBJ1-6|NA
CASSPGRNYSPLHF
TGTGCCAGCAGCCCTGGACGTAACTATTCACCCCTCCACTTT
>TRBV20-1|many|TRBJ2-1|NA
CSASPGSYNEQFF
TGCAGTGCTAGTCCGGGTTCCTACAATGAGCAGTTCTTC
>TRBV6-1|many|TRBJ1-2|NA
CASSEEGGYTF
TGTGCCAGCAGTGAAGAGGGTGGCTACACCTTC
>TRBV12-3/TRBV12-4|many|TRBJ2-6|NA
CASSYPQDSSVSGANVLTF
TGTGCCAGCAGTTACCCCCAGGACAGTTCTGTCTCTGGGGCCAACGTCCTGACTTTC
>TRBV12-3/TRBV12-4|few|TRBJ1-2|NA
CASSNLVAPGPRGNGYTF
TGTGCCAGCTCGAACCTCGTTGCGCCGGGGCCCAGAGGAAATGGCTACACCTTC
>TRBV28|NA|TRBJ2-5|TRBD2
CASSLIAGVETQYF
TGTGCCAGCAGTTTGATAGCGGGGGTAGAGACCCAGTACTTC
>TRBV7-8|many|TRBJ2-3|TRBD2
CASSLIGLAGGRGDTQYF
TGTGCCAGCAGCCTCATAGGACTAGCGGGGGGACGAGGAGATACGCAGTATTTT
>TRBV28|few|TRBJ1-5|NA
CASGNQPQHF
TGTGCCAGCGGCAATCAGCCCCAGCATTTT
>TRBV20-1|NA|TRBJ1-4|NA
CSARDLGGEDEKLFF
TGCAGTGCTAGAGATCTCGGGGGAGAGGATGAAAAACTGTTTTTT
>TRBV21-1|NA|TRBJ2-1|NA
CASSGGYSTSPKGFYNEQFF
TGTGCCAGCAGCGGCGGCTACTCGACTAGCCCAAAGGGTTTTTACAATGAGCAGTTCTTC
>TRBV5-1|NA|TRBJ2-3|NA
CASSLPSDTQYF
TGCGCCAGCAGCTTGCCATCAGATACGCAGTATTTT
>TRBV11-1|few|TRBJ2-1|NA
CASSLQTENEQFF
TGTGCCAGCAGCCTGCAGACGGAGAATGAGCAGTTCTTC
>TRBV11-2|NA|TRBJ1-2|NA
CASSLDRETNYGYTF
TGTGCCAGCAGCTTAGATCGGGAGACTAACTATGGCTACACCTTC
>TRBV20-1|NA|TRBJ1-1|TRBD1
CSATNPGTGNTEAFF
TGCAGTGCTACCAACCCCGGGACAGGCAACACTGAAGCTTTCTTT
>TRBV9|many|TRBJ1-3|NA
CASSVTPVYSGNTIYF
TGTGCCAGCAGCGTTACTCCGGTCTACTCTGGAAACACCATATATTTT
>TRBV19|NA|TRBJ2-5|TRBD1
CASSTKDRGATQYF
TGTGCCAGTAGTACTAAGGACAGGGGAGCGACCCAGTACTTC
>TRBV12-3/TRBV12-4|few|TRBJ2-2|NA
CASSFTGELFF
TGTGCCAGCAGTTTCACCGGGGAGCTGTTTTTT
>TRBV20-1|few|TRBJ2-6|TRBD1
CSASAGGSGANVLTF
TGCAGTGCTTCCGCAGGGGGCTCTGGGGCCAACGTCCTGACTTTC
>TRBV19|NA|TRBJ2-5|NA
CASSKTVGTGGAETQYF
TGTGCCAGTAGTAAGACGGTTGGCACGGGGGGCGCCGAGACCCAGTACTTC
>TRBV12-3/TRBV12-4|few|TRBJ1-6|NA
CASSPRYNSPLHF
TGTGCCAGCAGTCCTAGATATAATTCACCCCTCCACTTT
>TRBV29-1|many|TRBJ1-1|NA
CSVGEDPLMNTEAFF
TGCAGCGTTGGCGAGGATCCTTTAATGAACACTGAAGCTTTCTTT
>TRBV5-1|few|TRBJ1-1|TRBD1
CASSWEPTGTLTEAFF
TGCGCCAGCAGCTGGGAGCCGACAGGGACTCTCACTGAAGCTTTCTTT
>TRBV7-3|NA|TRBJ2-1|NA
CASSLRDRGTHSYNEQFF
TGTGCCAGCAGCTTAAGAGATCGGGGGACCCACTCCTACAATGAGCAGTTCTTC
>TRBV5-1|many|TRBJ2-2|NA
CASSPGTTGELFF
TGCGCCAGCAGCCCTGGGACAACCGGGGAGCTGTTTTTT
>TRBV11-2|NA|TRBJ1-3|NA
CASRRGSGTNPSSGNTIYF
TGTGCCAGCAGACGAGGTAGCGGGACGAACCCTAGCTCTGGAAACACCATATATTTT
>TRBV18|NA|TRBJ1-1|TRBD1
CASQPDRGMNTEAFF
TGTGCCAGTCAACCCGACAGGGGGATGAACACTGAAGCTTTCTTT